This T cell receptor (beta chain) came from a study of shared clonotypes between healthy human individuals. Clones were sequenced by immunoSEQ multiplex PCR, and TCRdb holds only the in-frame ones, with some missing. The sample lists some 1.4 million clones, around 95% seen once, with roughly 1.1% in the top ten. A remark on this clone: The antigen is unknown. The same CDR3 also results from other DNA sequences found in this sample.

Findings and limits, study-wide: Blood was the sole source, and tissue repertoires probably differ. Deeper or shallower sequencing was expected to change how clonotypes are shared among donors.

This receptor was taken from a man under 40 in good health. The sample consisted of naive CD4+ T cells sorted from blood. Subset reported: CD45RA+ positively selected.

CDR3 bases: TGTGCCATCAGTGAGTCCCGGGGCTCCTACGAGCAGTACTTC. This gives the protein CAISESRGSYEQYF. V and J are TRBV10-3 and TRBJ2-7, with a tentative D call TRBD2 (5 bases). The length of the CDR3 is 14 residues. V was trimmed by 0 bases and J by 0 bases, leaving 6 bases between them. Germline V gene lookup returns CDR1 ENHRY and CDR2 SYGVKD.